The 2 T cell receptor beta chains below were found in one sample sequenced in a study of shared clonotypes between healthy human individuals. Sequenced by immunoSEQ multiplex PCR; TCRdb stores in-frame clones only, minus some. The sample includes 850,000 to 1,100,000 clones, approximately 80% of them seen just once. Sequencing was performed on memory CD4+ T cells from PBMCs. The sample's subset: CD45RA-negative fraction. Every receptor here comes from a man aged 18 to 30 in good health. Some clones in this sample may be carry-over from other donors' samples.

With respect to this clone: The junction departs from germline at one end; a sequencing error may be responsible. The chain links TRBV4-1 to TRBJ2-7, with no clear D. CDR1 is MGHRA and CDR2 is YSYEKL in the germline V gene. The CDR3 loop spans 13 amino acids. The CDR3 DNA reads TGTGCCAGCAGCCCCGAGAAGGTGCGCGAGCAGTACTTC. This encodes CASSPEKVREQYF.

The CDR3 coding sequence is TGCAGCGTTGAGCGCCACGGGACAGGGAAGGGTAATACGCAGTATTTT. It encodes CSVERHGTGKGNTQYF. V usage is TRBV29-1 and J usage is TRBJ2-3; 9 bases line up with TRBD1. There are 16 residues in the CDR3. Germline V lookup: CDR1 SQVTM, CDR2 ANQGSEA. The V segment lost 3 bases and the J segment 7 bases; nucleotides outside the gene matches: 14.